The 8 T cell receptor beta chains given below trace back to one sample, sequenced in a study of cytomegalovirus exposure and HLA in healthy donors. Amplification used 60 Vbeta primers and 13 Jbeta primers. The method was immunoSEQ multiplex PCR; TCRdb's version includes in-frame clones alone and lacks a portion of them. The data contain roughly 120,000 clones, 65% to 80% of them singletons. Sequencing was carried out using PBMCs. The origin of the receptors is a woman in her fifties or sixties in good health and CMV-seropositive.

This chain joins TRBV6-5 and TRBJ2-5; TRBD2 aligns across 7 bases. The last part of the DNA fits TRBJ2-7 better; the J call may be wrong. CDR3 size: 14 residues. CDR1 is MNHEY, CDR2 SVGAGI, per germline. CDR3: CASSTLSGRYEQYF. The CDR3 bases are TGTGCCAGCAGTACCCTCTCCGGGAGGTACGAGCAGTACTTC.

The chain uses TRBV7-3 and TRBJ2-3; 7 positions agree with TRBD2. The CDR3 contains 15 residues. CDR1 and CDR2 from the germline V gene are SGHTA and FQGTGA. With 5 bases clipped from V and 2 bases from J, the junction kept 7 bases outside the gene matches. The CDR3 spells CASSRGLVNTDTQYF. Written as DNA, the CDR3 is TGTGCCAGCAGCCGCGGACTAGTAAACACAGATACGCAGTATTTT.

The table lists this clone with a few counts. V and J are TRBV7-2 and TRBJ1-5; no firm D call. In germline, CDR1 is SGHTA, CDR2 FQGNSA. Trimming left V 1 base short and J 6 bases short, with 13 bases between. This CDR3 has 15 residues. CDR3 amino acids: CASSLVFGVSQPQHF. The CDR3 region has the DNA TGTGCCAGCAGCTTAGTCTTCGGGGTGAGTCAGCCCCAGCATTTT.

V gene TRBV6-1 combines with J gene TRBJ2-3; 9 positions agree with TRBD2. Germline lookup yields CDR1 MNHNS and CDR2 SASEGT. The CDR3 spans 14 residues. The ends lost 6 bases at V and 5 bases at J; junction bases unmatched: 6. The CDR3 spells CASRRRGGEDTQYF. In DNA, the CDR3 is TGTGCCAGCAGAAGGCGGGGGGGGGAAGATACGCAGTATTTT.

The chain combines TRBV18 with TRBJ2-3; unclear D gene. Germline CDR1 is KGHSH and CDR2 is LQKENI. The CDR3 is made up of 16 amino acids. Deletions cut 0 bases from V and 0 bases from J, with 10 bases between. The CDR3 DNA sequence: TGTGCCAGCTCACCACCAAGCCAGACTAGCACAGATACGCAGTATTTT. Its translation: CASSPPSQTSTDTQYF.

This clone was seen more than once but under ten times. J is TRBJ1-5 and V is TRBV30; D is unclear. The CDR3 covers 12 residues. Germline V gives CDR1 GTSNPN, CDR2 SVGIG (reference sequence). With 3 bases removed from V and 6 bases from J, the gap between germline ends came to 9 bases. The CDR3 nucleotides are TGTGCCTGGAGCAGGATCTCTCAGCCCCAGCATTTT. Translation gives CAWSRISQPQHF. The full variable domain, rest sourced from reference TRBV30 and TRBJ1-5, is SQTIHQWPATLVQPVGSPLSLECTVEGTSNPNLYWYRQAAGRGLQLLFYSVGIGQISSEVPQNLSASRPQDRQFILSSKKLLLSDSGFYLCAWSRISQPQHFGDGTRLSIL.

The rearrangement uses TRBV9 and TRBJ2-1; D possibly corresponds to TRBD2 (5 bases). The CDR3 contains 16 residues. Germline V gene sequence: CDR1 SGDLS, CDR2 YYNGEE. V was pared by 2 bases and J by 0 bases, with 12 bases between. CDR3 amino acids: CASSVSGPSSYNEQFF. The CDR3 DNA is TGTGCCAGCAGCGTGAGCGGACCGAGCTCCTACAATGAGCAGTTCTTC.

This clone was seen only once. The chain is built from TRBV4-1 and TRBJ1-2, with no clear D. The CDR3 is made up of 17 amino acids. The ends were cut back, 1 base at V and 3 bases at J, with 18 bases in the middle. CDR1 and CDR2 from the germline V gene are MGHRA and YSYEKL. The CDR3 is CASSQGEMRGGDYGYTF. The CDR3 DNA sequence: TGCGCCAGCAGCCAAGGGGAAATGCGGGGTGGGGACTATGGCTACACCTTC.